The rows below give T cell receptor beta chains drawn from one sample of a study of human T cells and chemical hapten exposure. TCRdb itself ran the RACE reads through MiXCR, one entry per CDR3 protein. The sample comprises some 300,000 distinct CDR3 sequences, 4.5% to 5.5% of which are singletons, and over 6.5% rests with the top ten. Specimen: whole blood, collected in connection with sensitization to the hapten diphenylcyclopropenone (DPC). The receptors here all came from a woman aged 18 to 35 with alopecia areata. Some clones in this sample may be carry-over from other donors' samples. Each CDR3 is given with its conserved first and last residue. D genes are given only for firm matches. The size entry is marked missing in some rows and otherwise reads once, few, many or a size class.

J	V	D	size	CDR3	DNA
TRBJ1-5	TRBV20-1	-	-	CSAWGTGNQPQHF	TGCAGTGCGTGGGGGACGGGGAATCAGCCCCAGCATTTT
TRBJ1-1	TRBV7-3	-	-	CASSRDSRGEAFF	TGTGCCAGCAGCCGTGACAGTCGTGGAGAAGCTTTCTTT
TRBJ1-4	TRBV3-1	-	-	CASSQDLVRGDEKLFF	TGTGCCAGCAGCCAAGATCTAGTCAGGGGAGACGAAAAACTGTTTTTT
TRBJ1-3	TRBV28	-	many	CASVQRGSGNTIYF	TGTGCCAGCGTCCAGAGAGGGTCTGGAAACACCATATATTTT
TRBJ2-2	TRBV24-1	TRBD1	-	CATGQGGQPNTGELFF	TGTGCCACCGGACAGGGGGGCCAACCGAACACCGGGGAGCTGTTTTTT
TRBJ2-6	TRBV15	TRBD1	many	CATSTRQGWANVLTF	TGTGCCACCAGCACCCGACAGGGGTGGGCCAACGTCCTGACTTTC
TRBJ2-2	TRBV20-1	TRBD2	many	CSASGLADTGELFF	TGCAGTGCTAGTGGGCTAGCGGACACCGGGGAGCTGTTTTTT
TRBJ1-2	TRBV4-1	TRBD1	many	CASSPDSGTAYGYTF	TGCGCCAGCAGCCCAGACTCCGGGACAGCTTATGGCTACACCTTC
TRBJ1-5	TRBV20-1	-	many	CSALPQTGGQPQHF	TGCAGTGCTCTGCCCCAGACAGGTGGTCAGCCCCAGCATTTT
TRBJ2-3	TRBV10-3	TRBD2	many	CAISPAGAVTDTQYF	TGTGCCATCAGTCCAGCGGGGGCGGTCACAGATACGCAGTATTTT
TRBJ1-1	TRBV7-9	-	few	CASSSPTEAFF	TGTGCCAGCAGCTCCCCAACCGAAGCTTTCTTT
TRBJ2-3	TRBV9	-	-	CASSVGSGGSTDTQYF	TGTGCCAGCAGCGTAGGCTCGGGGGGCAGCACAGATACGCAGTATTTT
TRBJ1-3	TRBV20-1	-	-	CSAPTGAGNTIYF	TGCAGTGCTCCTACAGGTGCTGGAAACACCATATATTTT
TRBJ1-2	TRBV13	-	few	CASSLGQWSGYGYTF	TGTGCCAGCAGCTTAGGCCAATGGTCCGGCTATGGCTACACCTTC
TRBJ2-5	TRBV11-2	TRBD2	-	CASSSRTGLAGVQETQYF	TGTGCCAGCAGCTCCAGGACGGGGCTAGCGGGGGTACAAGAGACCCAGTACTTC
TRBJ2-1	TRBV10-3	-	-	CAISQGESYNEQFF	TGTGCCATCAGTCAGGGTGAATCCTACAATGAGCAGTTCTTC
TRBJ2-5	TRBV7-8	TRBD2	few	CASSSSGGTQTYPQETQYF	TGTGCCAGCAGCTCGAGCGGGGGGACCCAAACCTACCCCCAAGAGACCCAGTACTTC
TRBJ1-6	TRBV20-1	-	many	CSARPSRILPLHF	TGCAGTGCTAGACCCAGCCGTATCCTACCCCTCCACTTT
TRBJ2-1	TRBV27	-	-	CASRGSGLLYNEQFF	TGCGCCAGCAGGGGCTCGGGACTGTTATACAATGAGCAGTTCTTC
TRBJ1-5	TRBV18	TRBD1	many	CASSPNSGTGPDKYQAQHF	TGTGCCAGCTCACCTAACAGTGGGACAGGGCCGGACAAGTATCAGGCCCAGCATTTT
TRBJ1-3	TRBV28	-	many	CASSLYGYSGNTIYF	TGTGCCAGCAGTTTATACGGCTACTCTGGAAACACCATATATTTT
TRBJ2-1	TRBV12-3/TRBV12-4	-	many	CASTPFGADNEQFF	TGTGCCAGCACCCCGTTCGGGGCCGACAATGAGCAGTTCTTC
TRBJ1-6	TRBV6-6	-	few	CASSERGGNSPLHF	TGTGCCAGCAGTGAACGAGGTGGCAATTCACCCCTCCACTTT
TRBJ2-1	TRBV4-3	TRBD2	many	CASSQDTSGVLGNEQFF	TGCGCCAGCAGCCAAGATACTAGCGGGGTATTAGGTAATGAGCAGTTCTTC
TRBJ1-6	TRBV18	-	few	CASSPGLQSNSPLHF	TGTGCCAGCTCACCAGGGCTGCAGAGTAATTCACCCCTCCACTTT
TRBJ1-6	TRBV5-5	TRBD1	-	CASSIRDSYNSPLHF	TGTGCCAGCAGCATCCGGGACAGCTATAATTCACCCCTCCACTTT
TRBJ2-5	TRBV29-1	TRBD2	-	CSVEGTSGYQETQYF	TGCAGCGTTGAGGGGACTAGCGGGTACCAAGAGACCCAGTACTTC
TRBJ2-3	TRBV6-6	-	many	CASTRGLGTDTQYF	TGTGCCAGCACGAGGGGACTGGGCACAGATACGCAGTATTTT
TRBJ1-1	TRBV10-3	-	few	CAVLRGTEAFF	TGTGCCGTATTGCGAGGGACTGAAGCTTTCTTT
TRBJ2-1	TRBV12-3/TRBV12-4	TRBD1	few	CASSSTGESEQFF	TGTGCCAGCAGTTCGACAGGGGAGAGTGAGCAGTTCTTC
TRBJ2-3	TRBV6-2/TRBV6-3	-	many	CASSYSPSFKDTQYF	TGTGCCAGCAGTTACTCGCCTAGCTTCAAAGATACGCAGTATTTT
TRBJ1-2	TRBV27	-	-	CATTVNPNYGYTF	TGTGCCACCACGGTAAATCCTAACTATGGCTACACCTTC
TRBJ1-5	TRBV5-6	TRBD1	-	CASSFYRDRDQPQHF	TGTGCCAGCAGCTTTTACCGGGACAGGGATCAGCCCCAGCATTTT
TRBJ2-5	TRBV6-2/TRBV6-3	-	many	CASSYSSGPGEETQYF	TGTGCCAGCAGTTACTCAAGTGGGCCGGGGGAAGAGACCCAGTACTTC
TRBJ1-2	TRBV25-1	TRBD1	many	CASSEWGQGAIPNYGYTF	TGTGCCAGCAGTGAATGGGGACAGGGGGCGATCCCTAACTATGGCTACACCTTC
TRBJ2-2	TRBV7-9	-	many	CASSLGSGELFF	TGTGCCAGCAGCTTGGGGTCCGGGGAGCTGTTTTTT
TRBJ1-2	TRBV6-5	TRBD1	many	CASSYVATGSYGYTF	TGTGCCAGCAGTTACGTCGCGACAGGGTCCTATGGCTACACCTTC
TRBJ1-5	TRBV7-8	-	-	CASSLSWGGIDNQPQHF	TGTGCCAGCAGCTTATCTTGGGGGGGAATAGACAATCAGCCCCAGCATTTT
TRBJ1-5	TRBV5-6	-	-	CAALDRKGYQPQHF	TGTGCCGCTTTAGACCGGAAGGGGTATCAGCCCCAGCATTTT
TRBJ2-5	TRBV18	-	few	CASSQATGVYQETQYF	TGTGCCAGCTCACAGGCGACTGGAGTCTATCAAGAGACCCAGTACTTC
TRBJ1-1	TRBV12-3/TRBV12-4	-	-	CASSLSRVVEAFF	TGTGCCAGCAGTTTAAGTCGGGTAGTTGAAGCTTTCTTT
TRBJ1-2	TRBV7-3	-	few	CASSNGRGTGGYTF	TGTGCCAGCAGCAACGGACGGGGCACGGGTGGCTACACCTTC
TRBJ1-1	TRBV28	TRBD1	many	CASNLGQAMNTEAFF	TGTGCCAGCAATTTGGGACAGGCGATGAACACTGAAGCTTTCTTT
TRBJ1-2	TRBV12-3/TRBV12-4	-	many	CASSGARDTYGYTF	TGTGCCAGCAGTGGGGCCCGGGACACCTATGGCTACACCTTC
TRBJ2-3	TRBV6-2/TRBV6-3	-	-	CASSRGFTDTQYF	TGTGCCAGCAGTAGGGGATTCACAGATACGCAGTATTTT
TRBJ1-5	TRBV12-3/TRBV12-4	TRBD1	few	CASSPGTGYDQPQHF	TGTGCCAGCAGTCCAGGGACAGGGTATGATCAGCCCCAGCATTTT
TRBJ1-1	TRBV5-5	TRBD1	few	CASTGDREVWGRTEAFF	TGTGCCAGCACCGGGGACAGGGAAGTTTGGGGGAGGACTGAAGCTTTCTTT
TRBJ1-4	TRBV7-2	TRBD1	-	CASSPQGGAPKKKLFF	TGTGCCAGCAGCCCCCAGGGGGGGGCCCCGAAGAAGAAACTGTTTTTT
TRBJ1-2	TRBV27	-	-	CASSLEQTGLYGYTF	TGTGCCAGCAGTTTAGAACAGACAGGCCTGTATGGCTACACCTTC
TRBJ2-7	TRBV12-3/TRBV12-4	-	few	CASKRAGGDEQYF	TGTGCCAGCAAACGGGCAGGGGGGGACGAGCAGTACTTC
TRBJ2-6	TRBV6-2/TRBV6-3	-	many	CASSYGGPGANVLTF	TGTGCCAGCAGTTACGGGGGGCCTGGGGCCAACGTCCTGACTTTC
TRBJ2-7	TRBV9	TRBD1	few	CASSVGGTGEEQYF	TGTGCCAGCAGCGTAGGAGGGACAGGGGAAGAGCAGTACTTC
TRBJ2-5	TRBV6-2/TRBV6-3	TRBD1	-	CASSPDRGYQETQYF	TGTGCCAGCAGTCCGGACAGGGGATACCAAGAGACCCAGTACTTC